Detailed here is one T cell receptor beta chain. The study drew participants aged about 18 to 95 years from some 24 US areas. Participant reports of clinical history set cohort assignment. Two consecutive negative NP/OP PCR tests, clearance, or resolved symptoms defined Cohort 3 recovery. The V end was cut by 2 bases, the J end by 6 bases, with 9 bases between. This CDR3 contains 12 residues. Per germline, CDR1 SGHRS and CDR2 YFSETQ. The protocol was immunoSEQ multiplex PCR, while the TCRdb copy is restricted to in-frame clones and leaves out a portion. Here the sample spans about 230,000 clones, around 84% being singletons. The data derive from a study of blood T cell repertoires in COVID-19.

This rearrangement joins TRBV5-1 to TRBJ2-7, with D tentatively TRBD2 (5 bases). This TCR was recovered from a man aged 18 to 30 who had recovered from COVID-19. Sequencing used PBMCs or T cells enriched from blood (not recorded which). CDR3 bases: TGCGCCAGCAGCTTTGAACGGGGCGAGCAGTACTTC. This encodes CASSFERGEQYF.